This note documents a single TCR beta chain sequence. No antigen is known for it. The record originates from a study of shared clonotypes between healthy human individuals. Study details: A couple of female and three male donors aged 18 to 49 were enrolled. Three CD4 naive, three CD4 memory, two CD8 naive and one CD8 memory plate were used per donor.

Notes on the study in general: Rarefaction gave evidence that sorted-subset sequencing remained incomplete despite large depth.

Per the authors' pipeline: ImmunoSEQ sequences covered only the junction and lacked quality scores; filtering therefore differed. Data came from immunoSEQ multiplex PCR; TCRdb stores just in-frame clones and leaves some out. That table furnishes V, J and clone size, whereas the DNA furnished D and trimming. The sample contains over 1.5 million clones, 95% to 99% of which appear only once. The source material was naive CD4+ T cells sorted from blood. Documented subset: CD45RA+ positively selected. This TCR came from a man younger than 45 in good health.

CDR3 nucleotide sequence: TGTGCCAGCAGCTCGGGACTAGCGGGAGGGTCCGGGGAGCTGTTTTTT. Translating gives CASSSGLAGGSGELFF. The rearrangement uses TRBV5-4 and TRBJ2-2; 16 positions match TRBD2. The CDR3 loop spans 16 amino acids. Germline V gene sequence: CDR1 SGHNT, CDR2 YYREEE (reference sequence). V dropped 3 bases and J dropped 6; count of bases not matched to a gene: 2. The full variable domain, in which reference TRBV5-4 and TRBJ2-2 provide the parts outside the CDR3, is ETGVTQSPTHLIKTRGQQVTLRCSSQSGHNTVSWYQQALGQGPQFIFQYYREEENGRGNFPPRFSGLQFPNYSSELNVNALELDDSALYLCASSSGLAGGSGELFFGEGSRLTVL.